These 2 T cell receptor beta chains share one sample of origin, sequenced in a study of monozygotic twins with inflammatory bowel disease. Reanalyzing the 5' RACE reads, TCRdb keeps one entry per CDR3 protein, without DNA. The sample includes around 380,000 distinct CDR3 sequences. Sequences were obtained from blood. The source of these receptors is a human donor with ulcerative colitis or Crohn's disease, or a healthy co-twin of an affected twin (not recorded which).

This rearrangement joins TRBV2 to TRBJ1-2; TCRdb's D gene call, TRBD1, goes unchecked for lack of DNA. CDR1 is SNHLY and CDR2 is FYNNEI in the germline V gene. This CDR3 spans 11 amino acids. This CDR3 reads CASGTDYGYTF. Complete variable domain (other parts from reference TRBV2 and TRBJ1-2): EPEVTQTPSHQVTQMGQEVILRCVPISNHLYFYWYRQILGQKVEFLVSFYNNEISEKSEIFDDQFSVERPDGSNFTLKIRSTKLEDSAMYFCASGTDYGYTFGSGTRLTVV.

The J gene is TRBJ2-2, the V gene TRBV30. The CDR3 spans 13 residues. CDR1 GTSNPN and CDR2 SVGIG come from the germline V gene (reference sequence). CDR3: CACQLGNTGELFF.